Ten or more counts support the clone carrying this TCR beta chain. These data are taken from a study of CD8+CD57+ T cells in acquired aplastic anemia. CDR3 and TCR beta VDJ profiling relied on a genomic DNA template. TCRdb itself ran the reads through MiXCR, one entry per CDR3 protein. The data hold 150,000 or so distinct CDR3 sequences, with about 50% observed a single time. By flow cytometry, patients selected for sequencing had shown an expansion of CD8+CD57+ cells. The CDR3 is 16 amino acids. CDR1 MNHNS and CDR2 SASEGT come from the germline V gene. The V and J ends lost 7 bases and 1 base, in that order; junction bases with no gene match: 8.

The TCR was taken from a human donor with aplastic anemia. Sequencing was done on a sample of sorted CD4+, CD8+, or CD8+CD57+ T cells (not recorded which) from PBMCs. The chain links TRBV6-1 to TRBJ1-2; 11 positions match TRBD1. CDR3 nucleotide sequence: TGTGCCAGCAAGGACAGGGGGCTCCTCTTTAACTATGGCTACACCTTC. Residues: CASKDRGLLFNYGYTF.